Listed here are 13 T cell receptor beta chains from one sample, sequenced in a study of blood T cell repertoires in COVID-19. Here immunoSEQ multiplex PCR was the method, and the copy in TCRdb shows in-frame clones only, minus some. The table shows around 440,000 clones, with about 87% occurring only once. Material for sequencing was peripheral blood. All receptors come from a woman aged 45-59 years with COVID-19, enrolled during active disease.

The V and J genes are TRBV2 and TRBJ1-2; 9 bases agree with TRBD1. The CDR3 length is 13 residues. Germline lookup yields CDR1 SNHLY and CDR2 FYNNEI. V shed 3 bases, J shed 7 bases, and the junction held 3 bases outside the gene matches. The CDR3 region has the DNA TGTGCCAGCAGTGACGACAGGGGGGCTGGCTACACCTTC. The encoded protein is CASSDDRGAGYTF.

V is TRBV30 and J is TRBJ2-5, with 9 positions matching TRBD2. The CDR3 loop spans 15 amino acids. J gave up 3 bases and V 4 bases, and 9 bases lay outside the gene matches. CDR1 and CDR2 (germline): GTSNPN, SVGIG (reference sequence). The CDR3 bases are TGTGCCTGGACCTTAGCGGGGGACCTAAAAGAGACCCAGTACTTC. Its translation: CAWTLAGDLKETQYF.

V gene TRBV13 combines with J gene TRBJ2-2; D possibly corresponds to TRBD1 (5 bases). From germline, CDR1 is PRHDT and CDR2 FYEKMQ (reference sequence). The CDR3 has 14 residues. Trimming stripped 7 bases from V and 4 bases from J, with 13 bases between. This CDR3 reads CASIGKRGTGELFF. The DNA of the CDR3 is TGTGCCAGCATAGGGAAAAGGGGCACCGGGGAGCTGTTTTTT.

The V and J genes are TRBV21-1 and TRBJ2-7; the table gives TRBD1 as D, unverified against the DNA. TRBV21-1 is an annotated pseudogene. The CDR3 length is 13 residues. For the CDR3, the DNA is TGTGCCAGCCCTCCGGGACATGGCTACGAGCAGTACTTC. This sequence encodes CASPPGHGYEQYF.

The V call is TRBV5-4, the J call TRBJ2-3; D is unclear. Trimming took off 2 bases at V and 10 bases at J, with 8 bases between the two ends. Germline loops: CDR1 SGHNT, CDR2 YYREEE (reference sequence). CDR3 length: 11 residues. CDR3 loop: CASSLAGPQYF. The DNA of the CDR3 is TGTGCCAGCAGCTTAGCAGGCCCGCAGTATTTT.

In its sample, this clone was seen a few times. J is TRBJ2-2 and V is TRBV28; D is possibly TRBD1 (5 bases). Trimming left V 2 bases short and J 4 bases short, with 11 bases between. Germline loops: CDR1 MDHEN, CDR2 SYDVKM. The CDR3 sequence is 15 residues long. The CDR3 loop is CASSLTPGFTGELFF. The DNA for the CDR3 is TGTGCCAGCAGTTTAACTCCAGGGTTCACCGGGGAGCTGTTTTTT.

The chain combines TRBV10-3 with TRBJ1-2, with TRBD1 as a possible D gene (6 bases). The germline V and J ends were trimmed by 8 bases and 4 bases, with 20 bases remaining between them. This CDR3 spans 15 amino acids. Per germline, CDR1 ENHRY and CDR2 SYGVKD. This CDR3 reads CAILPDSPSFYGYTF. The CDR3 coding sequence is TGTGCCATCCTCCCGGACAGTCCCAGCTTCTATGGCTACACCTTC.

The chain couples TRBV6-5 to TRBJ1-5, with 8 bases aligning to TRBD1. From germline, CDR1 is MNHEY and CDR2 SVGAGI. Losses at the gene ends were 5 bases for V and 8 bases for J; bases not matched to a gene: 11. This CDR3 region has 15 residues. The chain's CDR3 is CASSPRTGLLEPQHF. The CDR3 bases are TGTGCCAGCAGTCCCCGGACAGGGCTTTTGGAGCCCCAGCATTTT.

The CDR3: CASSLLENTEAFF. DNA for the CDR3: TGTGCCAGCAGCTTATTAGAGAACACTGAAGCTTTCTTT. The genes are TRBV11-2 and TRBJ1-1; D not resolved. V gave up 2 bases and J gave up 1 base, with 5 bases separating them. CDR1 and CDR2 (germline): SGHAT, FQNNGV. The CDR3 runs to 13 residues.

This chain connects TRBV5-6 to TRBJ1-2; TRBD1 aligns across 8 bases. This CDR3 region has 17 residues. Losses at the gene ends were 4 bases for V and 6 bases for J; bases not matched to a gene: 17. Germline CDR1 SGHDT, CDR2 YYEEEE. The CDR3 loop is CASSLWAAGGARDGYTF. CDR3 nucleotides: TGTGCCAGCAGCCTTTGGGCCGCAGGGGGCGCGAGGGATGGCTACACCTTC.

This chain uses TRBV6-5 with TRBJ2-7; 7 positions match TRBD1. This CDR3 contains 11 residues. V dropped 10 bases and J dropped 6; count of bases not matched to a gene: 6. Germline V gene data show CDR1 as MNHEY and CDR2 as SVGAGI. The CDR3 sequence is CATTTGVEQYF. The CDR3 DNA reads TGTGCCACTACTACAGGGGTCGAGCAGTACTTC.

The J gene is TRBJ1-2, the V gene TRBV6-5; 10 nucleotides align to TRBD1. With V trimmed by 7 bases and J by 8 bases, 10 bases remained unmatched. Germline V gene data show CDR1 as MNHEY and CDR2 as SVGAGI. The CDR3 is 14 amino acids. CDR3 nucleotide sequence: TGTGCCAGCAATGTTTGGGACAGGGGAGGGGGCTACACCTTC. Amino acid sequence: CASNVWDRGGGYTF.

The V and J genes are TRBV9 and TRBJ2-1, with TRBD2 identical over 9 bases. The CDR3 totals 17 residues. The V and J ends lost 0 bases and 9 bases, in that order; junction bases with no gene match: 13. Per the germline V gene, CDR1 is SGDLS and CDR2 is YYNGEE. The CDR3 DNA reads TGTGCCAGCAGCGTAGAAGGAAGGGCGGGGGGGCCTGGTGAGCAGTTCTTC. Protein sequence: CASSVEGRAGGPGEQFF.